The clone carrying this TCR beta chain turned up a few times. The data belong to a study of human T cells and chemical hapten exposure. Sample time point: pre-sensitization, week 0. Treatment reported: therapeutic diphenylcyclopropenone sensitization with weekly scalp DPC. It was the library that attached unique molecular identifiers to individual cDNA molecules. MiXCR, run by TCRdb on the RACE reads, gives a single entry per CDR3 protein. The repertoire has roughly 100,000 distinct CDR3 sequences, 10% to 13% of them found once; the top ten carry around 3.3%. V lost 7 bases, J lost 2 bases, and 10 bases lay in between. The germline V gene encodes CDR1 SNHLY and CDR2 FYNNEI. The CDR3 is 13 residues long.

The sequence was collected from a woman in her sixties with alopecia areata. Some clones in this sample may be carry-over from other donors' samples. The V and J genes are TRBV2 and TRBJ2-3; a possible D gene is TRBD2 (5 bases). Sequencing was performed on whole blood, taken in connection with sensitization to the hapten diphenylcyclopropenone (DPC). CDR3 bases: TGTGCCAGCACCGGGGAATACACAGATACGCAGTATTTT. Translation gives CASTGEYTDTQYF. The whole variable domain, filled in from reference TRBV2 and TRBJ2-3, reads EPEVTQTPSHQVTQMGQEVILRCVPISNHLYFYWYRQILGQKVEFLVSFYNNEISEKSEIFDDQFSVERPDGSNFTLKIRSTKLEDSAMYFCASTGEYTDTQYFGPGTRLTVL.